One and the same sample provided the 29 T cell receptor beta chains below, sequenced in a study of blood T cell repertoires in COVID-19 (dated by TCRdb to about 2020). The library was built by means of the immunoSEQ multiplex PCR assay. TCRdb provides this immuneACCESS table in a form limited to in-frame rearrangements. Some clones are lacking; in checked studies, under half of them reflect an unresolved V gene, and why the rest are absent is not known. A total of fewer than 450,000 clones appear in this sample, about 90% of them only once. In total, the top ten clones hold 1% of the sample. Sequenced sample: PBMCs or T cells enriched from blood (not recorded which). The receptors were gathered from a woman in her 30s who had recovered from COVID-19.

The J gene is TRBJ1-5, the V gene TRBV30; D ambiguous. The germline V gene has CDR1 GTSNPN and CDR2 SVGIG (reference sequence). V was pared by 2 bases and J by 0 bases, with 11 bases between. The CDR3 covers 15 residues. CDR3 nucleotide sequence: TGTGCCTGGAGTCCCCGACGGGTTAGCAATCAGCCCCAGCATTTT. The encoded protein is CAWSPRRVSNQPQHF.

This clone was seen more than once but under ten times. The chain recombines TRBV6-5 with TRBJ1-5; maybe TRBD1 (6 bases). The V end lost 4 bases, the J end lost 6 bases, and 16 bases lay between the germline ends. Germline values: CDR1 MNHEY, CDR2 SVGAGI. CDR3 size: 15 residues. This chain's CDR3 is CASSFAGGGGQPQHF. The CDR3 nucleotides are TGTGCCAGCAGTTTCGCCGGGGGAGGGGGTCAGCCCCAGCATTTT.

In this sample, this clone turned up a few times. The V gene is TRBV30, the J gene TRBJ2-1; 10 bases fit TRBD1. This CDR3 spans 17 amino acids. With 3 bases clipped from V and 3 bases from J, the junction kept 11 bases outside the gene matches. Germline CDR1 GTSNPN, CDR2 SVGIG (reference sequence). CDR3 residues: CAWRERLGQGIYNEQFF. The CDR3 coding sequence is TGTGCCTGGAGGGAAAGACTGGGACAGGGGATCTACAATGAGCAGTTCTTC.

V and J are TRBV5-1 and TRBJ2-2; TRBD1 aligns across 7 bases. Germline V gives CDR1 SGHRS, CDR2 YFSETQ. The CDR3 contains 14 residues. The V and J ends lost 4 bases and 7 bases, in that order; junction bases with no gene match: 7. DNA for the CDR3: TGCGCCAGCAGCGTCCTACAGGGGAACGGGGAGCTGTTTTTT. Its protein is CASSVLQGNGELFF.

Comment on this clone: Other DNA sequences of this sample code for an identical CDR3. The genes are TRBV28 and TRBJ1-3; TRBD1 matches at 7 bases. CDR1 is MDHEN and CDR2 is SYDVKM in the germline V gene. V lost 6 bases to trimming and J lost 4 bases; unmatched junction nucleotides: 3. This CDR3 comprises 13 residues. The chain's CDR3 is CASRTGSGNTIYF. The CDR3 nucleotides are TGTGCCAGCAGGACAGGGTCGGGAAACACCATATATTTT.

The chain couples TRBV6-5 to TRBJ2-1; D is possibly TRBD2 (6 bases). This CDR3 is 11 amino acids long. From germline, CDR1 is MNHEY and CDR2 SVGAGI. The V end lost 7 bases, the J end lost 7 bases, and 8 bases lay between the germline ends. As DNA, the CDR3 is TGTGCCAGCAATCGGGGGAATGAGCAGTTCTTC. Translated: CASNRGNEQFF.

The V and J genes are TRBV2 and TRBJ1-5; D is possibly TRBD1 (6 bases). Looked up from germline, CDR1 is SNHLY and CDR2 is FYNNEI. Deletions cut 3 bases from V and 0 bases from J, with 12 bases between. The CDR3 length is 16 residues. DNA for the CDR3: TGTGCCAGCAGTGACTCAGGGGAATATAGCAATCAGCCCCAGCATTTT. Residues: CASSDSGEYSNQPQHF.

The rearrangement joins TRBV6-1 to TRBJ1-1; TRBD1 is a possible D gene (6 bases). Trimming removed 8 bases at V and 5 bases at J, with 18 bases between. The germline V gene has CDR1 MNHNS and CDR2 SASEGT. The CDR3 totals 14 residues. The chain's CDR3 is CASSRGSVRTEAFF. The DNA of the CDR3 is TGTGCCAGCTCTAGGGGGAGTGTTAGGACTGAAGCTTTCTTT.

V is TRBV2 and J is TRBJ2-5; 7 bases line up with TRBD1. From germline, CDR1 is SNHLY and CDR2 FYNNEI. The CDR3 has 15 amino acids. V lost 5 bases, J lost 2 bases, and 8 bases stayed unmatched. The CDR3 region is CASSIGTARQETQYF. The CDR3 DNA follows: TGTGCCAGCAGTATTGGGACAGCTAGGCAAGAGACCCAGTACTTC.

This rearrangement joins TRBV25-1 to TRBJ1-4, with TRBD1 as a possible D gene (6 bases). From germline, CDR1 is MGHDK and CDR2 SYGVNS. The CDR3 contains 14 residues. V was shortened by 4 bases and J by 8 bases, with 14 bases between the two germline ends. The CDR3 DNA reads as TGTGCCAGCAGTGGGACAGACCCTCGGGAAAAACTGTTTTTT. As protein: CASSGTDPREKLFF.

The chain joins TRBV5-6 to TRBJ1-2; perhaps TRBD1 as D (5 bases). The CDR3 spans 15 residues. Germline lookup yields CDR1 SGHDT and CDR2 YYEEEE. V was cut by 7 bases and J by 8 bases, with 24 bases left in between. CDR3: CASGAGGTEYWGYTF. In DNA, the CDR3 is TGTGCCAGCGGCGCCGGGGGTACGGAGTACTGGGGCTACACCTTC.

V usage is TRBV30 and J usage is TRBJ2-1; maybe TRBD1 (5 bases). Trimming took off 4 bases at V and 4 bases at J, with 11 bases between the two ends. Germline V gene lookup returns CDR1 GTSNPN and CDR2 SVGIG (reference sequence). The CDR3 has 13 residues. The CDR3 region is CAWTRQIYNEQFF. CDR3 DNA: TGTGCCTGGACTCGACAGATTTACAATGAGCAGTTCTTC.

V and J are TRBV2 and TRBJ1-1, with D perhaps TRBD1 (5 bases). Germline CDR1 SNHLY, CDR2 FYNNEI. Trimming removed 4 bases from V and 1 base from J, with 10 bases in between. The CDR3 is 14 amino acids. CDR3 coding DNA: TGTGCCAGCAGTGTGGGGAGGGGGAACACTGAAGCTTTCTTT. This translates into CASSVGRGNTEAFF.

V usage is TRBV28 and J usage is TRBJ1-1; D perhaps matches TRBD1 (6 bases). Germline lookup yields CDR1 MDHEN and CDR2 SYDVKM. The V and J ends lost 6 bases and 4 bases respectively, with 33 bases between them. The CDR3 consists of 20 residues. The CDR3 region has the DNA TGTGCCAGCAGCCCCGGGGTGGGGGCGTTGGGAGCCGAACGACGCACTGAAGCTTTCTTT. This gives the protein CASSPGVGALGAERRTEAFF.

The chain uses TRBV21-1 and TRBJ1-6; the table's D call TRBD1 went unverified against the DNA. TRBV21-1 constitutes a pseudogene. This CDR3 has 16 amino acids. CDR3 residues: CASSSDRDSYNSPLHF. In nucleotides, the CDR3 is TGTGCCAGCAGCAGTGACAGGGACTCCTATAATTCACCCCTCCACTTT.

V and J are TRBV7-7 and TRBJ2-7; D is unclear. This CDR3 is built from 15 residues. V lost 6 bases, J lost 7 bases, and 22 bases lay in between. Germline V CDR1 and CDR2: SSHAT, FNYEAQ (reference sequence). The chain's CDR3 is CASRKLAAGLREQYF. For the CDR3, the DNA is TGTGCCAGCAGGAAATTAGCCGCCGGCCTTCGAGAGCAGTACTTC.

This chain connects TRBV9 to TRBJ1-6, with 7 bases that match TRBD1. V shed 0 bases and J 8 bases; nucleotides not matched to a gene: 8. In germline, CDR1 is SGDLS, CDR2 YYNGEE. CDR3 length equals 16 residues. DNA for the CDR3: TGTGCCAGCAGCGTAGGACAGGGTGGCCACTATTCACCCCTCCACTTT. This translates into CASSVGQGGHYSPLHF.

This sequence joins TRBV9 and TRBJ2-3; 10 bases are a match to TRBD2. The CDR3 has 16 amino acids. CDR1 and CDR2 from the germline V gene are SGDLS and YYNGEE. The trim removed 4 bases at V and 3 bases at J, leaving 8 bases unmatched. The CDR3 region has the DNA TGTGCCAGCAGCCACCGGACTAGCGGAATGACAGATACGCAGTATTTT. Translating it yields CASSHRTSGMTDTQYF.

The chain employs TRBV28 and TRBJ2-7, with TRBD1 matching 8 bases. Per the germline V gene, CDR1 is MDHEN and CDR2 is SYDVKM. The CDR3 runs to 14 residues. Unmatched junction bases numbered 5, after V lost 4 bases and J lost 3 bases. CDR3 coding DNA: TGTGCCAGCAGTTCTTCCGGGACAGGCTACGAGCAGTACTTC. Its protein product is CASSSSGTGYEQYF.

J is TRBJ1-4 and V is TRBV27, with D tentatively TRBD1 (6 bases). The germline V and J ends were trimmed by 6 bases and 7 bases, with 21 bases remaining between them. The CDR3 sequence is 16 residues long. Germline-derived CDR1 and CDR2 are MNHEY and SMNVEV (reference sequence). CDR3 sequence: CASRKGQMSRAEKLFF. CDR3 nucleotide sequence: TGTGCCAGCAGAAAAGGACAGATGTCTCGTGCTGAAAAACTGTTTTTT. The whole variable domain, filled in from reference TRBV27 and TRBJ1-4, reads EAQVTQNPRYLITVTGKKLTVTCSQNMNHEYMSWYRQDPGLGLRQIYYSMNVEVTDKGDVPEGYKVSRKEKRNFPLILESPSPNQTSLYFCASRKGQMSRAEKLFFGSGTQLSVL.

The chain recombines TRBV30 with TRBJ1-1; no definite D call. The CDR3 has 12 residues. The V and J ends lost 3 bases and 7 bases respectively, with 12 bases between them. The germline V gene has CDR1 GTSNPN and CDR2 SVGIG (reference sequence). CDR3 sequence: CAWRQEVFEAFF. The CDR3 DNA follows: TGTGCCTGGAGGCAGGAGGTTTTTGAAGCTTTCTTT.

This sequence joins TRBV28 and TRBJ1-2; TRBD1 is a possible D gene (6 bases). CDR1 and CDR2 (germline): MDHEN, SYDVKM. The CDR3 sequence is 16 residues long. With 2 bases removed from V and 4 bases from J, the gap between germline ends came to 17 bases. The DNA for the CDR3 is TGTGCCAGCAGTTTAGGGCTCAGGGGTAAGAGCTATGGCTACACCTTC. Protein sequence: CASSLGLRGKSYGYTF.

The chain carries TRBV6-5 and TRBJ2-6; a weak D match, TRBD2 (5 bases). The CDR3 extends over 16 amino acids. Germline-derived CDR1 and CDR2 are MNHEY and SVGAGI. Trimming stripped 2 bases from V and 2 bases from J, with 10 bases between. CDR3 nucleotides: TGTGCCAGCAGTTACGAGGTCGGGGCTGGGGCCAACGTCCTGACTTTC. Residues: CASSYEVGAGANVLTF.

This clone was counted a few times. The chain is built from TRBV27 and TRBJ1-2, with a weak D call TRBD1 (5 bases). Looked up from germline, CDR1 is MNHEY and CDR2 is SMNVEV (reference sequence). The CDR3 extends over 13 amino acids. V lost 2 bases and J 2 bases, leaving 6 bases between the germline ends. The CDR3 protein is CASSLRQNYGYTF. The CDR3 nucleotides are TGTGCCAGCAGTTTAAGACAGAACTATGGCTACACCTTC.

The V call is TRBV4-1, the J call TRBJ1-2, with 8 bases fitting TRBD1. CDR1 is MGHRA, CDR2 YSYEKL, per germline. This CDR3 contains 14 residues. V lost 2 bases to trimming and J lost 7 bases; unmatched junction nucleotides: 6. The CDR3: CASSQTGGAFGYTF. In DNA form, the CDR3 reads TGCGCCAGCAGCCAAACAGGGGGTGCTTTTGGCTACACCTTC.

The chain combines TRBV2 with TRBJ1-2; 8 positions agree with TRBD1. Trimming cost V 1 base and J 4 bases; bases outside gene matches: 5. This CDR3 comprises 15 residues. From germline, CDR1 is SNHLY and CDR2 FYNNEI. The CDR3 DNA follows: TGTGCCAGCAGTGAAGAGCAGGGGGCCATCTATGGCTACACCTTC. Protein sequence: CASSEEQGAIYGYTF. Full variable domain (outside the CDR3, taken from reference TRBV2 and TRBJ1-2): EPEVTQTPSHQVTQMGQEVILRCVPISNHLYFYWYRQILGQKVEFLVSFYNNEISEKSEIFDDQFSVERPDGSNFTLKIRSTKLEDSAMYFCASSEEQGAIYGYTFGSGTRLTVV.

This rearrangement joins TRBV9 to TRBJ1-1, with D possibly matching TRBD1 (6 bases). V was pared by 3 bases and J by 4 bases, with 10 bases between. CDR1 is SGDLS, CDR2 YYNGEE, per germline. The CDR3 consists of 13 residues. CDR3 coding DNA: TGTGCCAGCAGCGCCCTAGGGGGCACTGAAGCTTTCTTT. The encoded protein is CASSALGGTEAFF.

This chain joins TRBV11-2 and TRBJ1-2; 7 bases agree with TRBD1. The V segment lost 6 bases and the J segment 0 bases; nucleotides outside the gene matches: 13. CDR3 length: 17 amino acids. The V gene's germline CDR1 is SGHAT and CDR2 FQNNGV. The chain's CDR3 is CASRTWGRGDTNYGYTF. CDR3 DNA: TGTGCCAGCAGGACCTGGGGCAGGGGGGATACTAACTATGGCTACACCTTC.

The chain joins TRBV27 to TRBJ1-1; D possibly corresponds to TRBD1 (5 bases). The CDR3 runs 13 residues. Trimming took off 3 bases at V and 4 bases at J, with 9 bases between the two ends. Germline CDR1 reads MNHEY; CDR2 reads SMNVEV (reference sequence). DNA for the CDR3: TGTGCCAGCAGTTTCGGGGGGGGCACTGAAGCTTTCTTT. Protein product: CASSFGGGTEAFF.